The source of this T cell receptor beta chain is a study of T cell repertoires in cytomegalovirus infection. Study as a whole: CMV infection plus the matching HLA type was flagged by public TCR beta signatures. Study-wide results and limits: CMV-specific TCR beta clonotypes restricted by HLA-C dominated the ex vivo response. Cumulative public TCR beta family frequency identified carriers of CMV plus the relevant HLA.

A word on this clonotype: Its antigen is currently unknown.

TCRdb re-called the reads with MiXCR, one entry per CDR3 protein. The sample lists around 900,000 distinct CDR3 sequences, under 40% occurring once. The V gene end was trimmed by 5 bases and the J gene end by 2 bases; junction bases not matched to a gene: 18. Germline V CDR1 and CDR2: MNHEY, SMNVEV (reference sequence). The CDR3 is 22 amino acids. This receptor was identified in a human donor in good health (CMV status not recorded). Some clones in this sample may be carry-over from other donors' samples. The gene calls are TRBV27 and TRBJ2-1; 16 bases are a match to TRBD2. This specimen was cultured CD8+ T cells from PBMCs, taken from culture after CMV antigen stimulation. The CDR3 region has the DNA TGTGCCAGCAGTCCCACCCGGACGGGACTAGCGGGGGGGCCGAGTCCCTACAATGAGCAGTTCTTC. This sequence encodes CASSPTRTGLAGGPSPYNEQFF.